This T cell receptor beta chain was found in a study of cytomegalovirus exposure and HLA in healthy donors. Study-wide results and caveats: V segments that were indistinguishable, TRBV6-2 and TRBV6-3 among them, were omitted from analysis.

When sampled, the donors appeared nominally healthy, though they likely had unrecorded immune exposures. Points on this clone: No antigen is known for it.

CDR1 and CDR2 from the germline V gene are SGHTA and FQGNSA. This CDR3 is 15 amino acids long. V was clipped by 4 bases and J by 0 bases; unmatched bases: 6. PCR was performed using 60 Vbeta and 13 Jbeta primers. Sequencing was performed with immunoSEQ multiplex PCR; in TCRdb, only in-frame clones are kept and a portion is missing. The sample holds some 110,000 clones; 77% are singletons and the top ten take 9.5% to 15%. V is TRBV7-2 and J is TRBJ2-7; 7 bases match TRBD2. This receptor was identified in a woman in her thirties or forties in good health and CMV-seropositive. Sequenced sample: PBMCs. In nucleotides, the CDR3 is TGTGCCAGCAGCTCAACTAGCGATGGCTCCTACGAGCAGTACTTC. Its protein product is CASSSTSDGSYEQYF.